The present T cell receptor (beta chain) was sequenced within a study of glioma-infiltrating T cells after dendritic cell vaccination. Germline-derived CDR1 and CDR2 are GTSNPN and SVGIG (reference sequence). This CDR3 region has 17 residues. Trimming took 7 bases from V and 0 from J, leaving 22 bases between them. The primer mix had 60 V beta and 13 J beta primers. The method was immunoSEQ multiplex PCR; TCRdb's version includes in-frame clones alone and lacks a portion of them. The table includes under 130,000 clones, roughly 79% detected once. Fresh-frozen tumor tissue and more than two years of survival data were available for all. Blood PBMC samples: pre-vaccination, two weeks post third vaccination, and at tumor progression.

The sequencing used blood, collected before dendritic cell vaccination. The chain has TRBV30 and TRBJ1-3; maybe TRBD1 (5 bases). The sequence came from a human donor with glioblastoma. For the CDR3, the DNA is TGTGCCTTAGCATACTTTACAGGACCGAGCTCTGGAAACACCATATATTTT. Translation gives CALAYFTGPSSGNTIYF.